The clone carrying this T cell receptor beta chain was detected ten times or more. The antigen is undetermined. The donors, healthy Caucasians from Russia, were aged about 6 to 100. These data belong to a study of blood T cells in healthy people across ages. Study-wide points: Fewer expanded clones and more diversity marked long-lived versus aged donors. Unsorted PBMC material precluded a definitive naive versus antigen-experienced comparison.

The V end was cut by 3 bases, the J end by 2 bases, with 7 bases between. CDR3 length: 12 residues. Germline V gives CDR1 SQVTM, CDR2 ANQGSEA. A second PCR of roughly 7 to 11 cycles used a sample-barcoded 5' primer and a J-beta primer mix. TCRdb fed the 5' RACE reads into MiXCR, producing one record per CDR3 protein. Of about 780,000 distinct CDR3 sequences in the sample, around half are singletons; the top ten hold roughly 20%. What was sequenced was blood. The TCR sequence derives from a man older than 75 in good health. The chain has TRBV29-1 and TRBJ1-2; perhaps TRBD1 as D (5 bases). The CDR3 spells CSVDGQNYGYTF. DNA of the CDR3: TGCAGCGTTGACGGACAAAACTATGGCTACACCTTC.